The rows below give T cell receptor beta chains drawn from one sample of a study of T cell responses to AZD1222 COVID-19 vaccine. The data were produced by immunoSEQ multiplex PCR, yet TCRdb's version contains in-frame clones alone and is incomplete. This sample has tens of thousands of clones, with 80% to 90% found just once. This specimen was peripheral blood, taken 28 days after the second AZD1222 dose. The receptors originated from an adult who received the AZD1222 COVID-19 vaccine. The CDR3 runs from the conserved cysteine through the conserved F or W. Fields, in order: D gene, clone size, V gene, J gene, CDR3 DNA, CDR3 protein. A D gene is named only where the DNA matches it firmly. Clone size is stated in some rows and not others, as once, few, many or a class when expanded.

D gene: TRBD2; clone size: NA; V gene: TRBV4-3; J gene: TRBJ2-2; CDR3 DNA: TGCGCCAGCAGCCAACACGGGGCGGGAGGCTTTAACACCGGGGAGCTGTTTTTT; CDR3 protein: CASSQHGAGGFNTGELFF
D gene: NA; clone size: NA; V gene: TRBV12-5; J gene: TRBJ2-7; CDR3 DNA: TGTGCTAGTGGTTTGACCCCCGGGAGACAGTACTTC; CDR3 protein: CASGLTPGRQYF
D gene: NA; clone size: NA; V gene: TRBV7-3; J gene: TRBJ2-1; CDR3 DNA: TGTGCCAGCAGCTTAGCGGGTTCGTACAATGAGCAGTTCTTC; CDR3 protein: CASSLAGSYNEQFF
D gene: NA; clone size: NA; V gene: TRBV10-3; J gene: TRBJ2-7; CDR3 DNA: TGTGCCATCACCAGGGACTTCTCCTACGAGCAGTACTTC; CDR3 protein: CAITRDFSYEQYF
D gene: NA; clone size: NA; V gene: TRBV10-3; J gene: TRBJ1-4; CDR3 DNA: TGTGCCATCAGTGAGTCGAAGGGGGGCCCGACGCCTAATGAAAAACTGTTTTTT; CDR3 protein: CAISESKGGPTPNEKLFF
D gene: NA; clone size: few; V gene: TRBV11-2; J gene: TRBJ1-1; CDR3 DNA: TGTGCCAGCAGCACCTTCAGGGACACTGAAGCTTTCTTT; CDR3 protein: CASSTFRDTEAFF
D gene: NA; clone size: NA; V gene: TRBV5-1; J gene: TRBJ2-2; CDR3 DNA: TGCGCCAGCAGCTTGTTCTCGACGTCCGCGAACACCGGGGAGCTGTTTTTT; CDR3 protein: CASSLFSTSANTGELFF
D gene: NA; clone size: NA; V gene: TRBV2; J gene: TRBJ1-4; CDR3 DNA: TGTGCCAGCCGAAAGGGCGGATACGGTGAAAAACTGTTTTTT; CDR3 protein: CASRKGGYGEKLFF
D gene: NA; clone size: NA; V gene: TRBV6-2/TRBV6-3; J gene: TRBJ2-7; CDR3 DNA: TGTGCCAGCAGTTACTCGTACAGCTCCTCCTACGAGCAGTACTTC; CDR3 protein: CASSYSYSSSYEQYF
D gene: NA; clone size: NA; V gene: TRBV5-1; J gene: TRBJ2-7; CDR3 DNA: TGCGCCAGCAGCTTGGCCGGGCGAGGGGAGTACGAGCAGTACTTC; CDR3 protein: CASSLAGRGEYEQYF
D gene: NA; clone size: NA; V gene: TRBV11-2; J gene: TRBJ1-4; CDR3 DNA: TGTGCCAGCAGCTTAGGTCCACCCGAAAAACTGTTTTTT; CDR3 protein: CASSLGPPEKLFF
D gene: NA; clone size: NA; V gene: TRBV5-5; J gene: TRBJ1-5; CDR3 DNA: TGTGCCAGCAGCTCAGGGGAGGGGCGACAGCCCCAGCATTTT; CDR3 protein: CASSSGEGRQPQHF
D gene: NA; clone size: NA; V gene: TRBV27; J gene: TRBJ2-7; CDR3 DNA: TGTGCCAGCAGTATATATACACCCAGGGGAGTTGTCTACGAGCAGTACTTC; CDR3 protein: CASSIYTPRGVVYEQYF
D gene: NA; clone size: NA; V gene: TRBV6-5; J gene: TRBJ2-7; CDR3 DNA: TGTGCCAGCACCCTAGTTTTCCACGAGCAGTACTTC; CDR3 protein: CASTLVFHEQYF
D gene: NA; clone size: NA; V gene: TRBV13; J gene: TRBJ2-3; CDR3 DNA: TGTGCCAGCAGCGGTCCCGGACCCGATACGCAGTATTTT; CDR3 protein: CASSGPGPDTQYF
D gene: NA; clone size: NA; V gene: TRBV4-1; J gene: TRBJ1-2; CDR3 DNA: TGCGCCAGCAGCCAAGATGATAATGGGATCGGGGGCTACACCTTC; CDR3 protein: CASSQDDNGIGGYTF
D gene: NA; clone size: NA; V gene: TRBV19; J gene: TRBJ1-5; CDR3 DNA: TGTGCCAGTGGTGGGGGCAGGGTCGATAGGGCGGGCAATCAGCCCCAGCATTTT; CDR3 protein: CASGGGRVDRAGNQPQHF
D gene: NA; clone size: NA; V gene: TRBV5-5; J gene: TRBJ2-7; CDR3 DNA: TGTGCCAGCAGCTTGGGGGCTCAAAACGAGCAGTACTTC; CDR3 protein: CASSLGAQNEQYF
D gene: TRBD1; clone size: NA; V gene: TRBV24-1; J gene: TRBJ2-3; CDR3 DNA: TGTGCCACCAGTGATGGCGGGACAGGCGGGCTAACCTACACAGATACGCAGTATTTT; CDR3 protein: CATSDGGTGGLTYTDTQYF
D gene: NA; clone size: NA; V gene: TRBV18; J gene: TRBJ1-5; CDR3 DNA: TGTGCCAGCTCACCAATGACCGTCAATCAGCCCCAGCATTTT; CDR3 protein: CASSPMTVNQPQHF
D gene: TRBD1; clone size: few; V gene: TRBV19; J gene: TRBJ1-1; CDR3 DNA: TGTGCCAGTAACATACAGGGGGCGAACACTGAAGCTTTCTTT; CDR3 protein: CASNIQGANTEAFF
D gene: TRBD2; clone size: NA; V gene: TRBV5-1; J gene: TRBJ2-3; CDR3 DNA: TGCGCCAGCAGCTTAACGACTAGCGGGAGTCCAGATACGCAGTATTTT; CDR3 protein: CASSLTTSGSPDTQYF
D gene: NA; clone size: NA; V gene: TRBV5-1; J gene: TRBJ2-1; CDR3 DNA: TGCGCCAGCAGCTTGGTGGGGGTACACTCCTACAATGAGCAGTTCTTC; CDR3 protein: CASSLVGVHSYNEQFF
D gene: TRBD1; clone size: NA; V gene: TRBV2; J gene: TRBJ1-6; CDR3 DNA: TGTGCCAGCAGGTCCGGGACAGGGGTTTCATCACCCCTCCACTTT; CDR3 protein: CASRSGTGVSSPLHF
D gene: NA; clone size: NA; V gene: TRBV6-1; J gene: TRBJ1-5; CDR3 DNA: TGTGCCAGCAGTGCGTTGCAGGTTTTTAGCAATCAGCCCCAGCATTTT; CDR3 protein: CASSALQVFSNQPQHF
D gene: TRBD1; clone size: NA; V gene: TRBV3-1/TRBV3-2; J gene: TRBJ1-1; CDR3 DNA: TGTGCCAGCAGCCAAGGGGCAGGGGGAGATAGCGAAGCTTTCTTT; CDR3 protein: CASSQGAGGDSEAFF